This TCR beta chain was found in a study of T cell changes during pregnancy in multiple sclerosis. Only in-frame clones appear in the TCRdb table, and some are missing; sequencing was by immunoSEQ multiplex PCR. The sample consists of approximately 100,000 clones, roughly 89% of them appearing once. Germline assignment: CDR1 MNHEY and CDR2 SVGAGI. This CDR3 is 15 amino acids long. The V end was cut by 2 bases, the J end by 4 bases, with 14 bases between. The chain recombines TRBV6-5 with TRBJ2-5; maybe TRBD2 (6 bases). Sequenced material: peripheral blood, taken before pregnancy. The origin of this receptor is a female donor with multiple sclerosis, enrolled in a pregnancy study. CDR3 bases: TGTGCCAGCAGTTACCTACCAACGGGGGTAGAGACCCAGTACTTC. Residues: CASSYLPTGVETQYF.